A few counts support the clone carrying this T cell receptor beta chain. This entry comes from a study of identical twins. This CDR3 spans 17 amino acids. The V segment lost 8 bases and the J segment 2 bases; nucleotides outside the gene matches: 15. CDR1 and CDR2 from the germline V gene are MGHDK and SYGVNS. Using its own MiXCR run on the 5' RACE reads, TCRdb lists one record per CDR3 protein. Of around 570,000 distinct CDR3 sequences listed, around 9.6% are singletons. This same sample was also taken into another study, of yellow fever vaccine responses in identical twins.

The rearrangement links TRBV25-1 to TRBJ2-1, with 7 bases aligning to TRBD2. The clonotype comes from a woman aged 18-30 years in good health. The sequenced material came from PBMCs. CDR3 sequence: CASQGGLGRGTYNEQFF. The CDR3 nucleotides are TGTGCCAGCCAGGGTGGACTAGGGCGGGGGACCTACAATGAGCAGTTCTTC.